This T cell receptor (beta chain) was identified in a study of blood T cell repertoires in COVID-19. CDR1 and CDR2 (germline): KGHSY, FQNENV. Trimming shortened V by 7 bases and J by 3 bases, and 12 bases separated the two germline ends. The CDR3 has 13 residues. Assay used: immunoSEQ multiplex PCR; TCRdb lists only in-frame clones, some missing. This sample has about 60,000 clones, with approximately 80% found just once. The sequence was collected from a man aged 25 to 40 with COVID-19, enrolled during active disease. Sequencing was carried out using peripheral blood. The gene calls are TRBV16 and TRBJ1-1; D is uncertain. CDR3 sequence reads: CASKPYSDTEAFF. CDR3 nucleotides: TGTGCCAGCAAACCATATTCGGACACTGAAGCTTTCTTT.